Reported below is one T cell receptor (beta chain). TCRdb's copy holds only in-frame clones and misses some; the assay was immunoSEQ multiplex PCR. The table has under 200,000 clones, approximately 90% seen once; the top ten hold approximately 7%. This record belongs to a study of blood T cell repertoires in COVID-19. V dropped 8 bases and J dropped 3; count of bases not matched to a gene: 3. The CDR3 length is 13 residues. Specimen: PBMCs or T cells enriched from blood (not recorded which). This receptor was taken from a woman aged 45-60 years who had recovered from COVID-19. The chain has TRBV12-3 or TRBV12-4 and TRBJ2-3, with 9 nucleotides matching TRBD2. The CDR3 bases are TGTGCCAGCCGTAGCGGGGGAACAGATACGCAGTATTTT. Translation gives CASRSGGTDTQYF.